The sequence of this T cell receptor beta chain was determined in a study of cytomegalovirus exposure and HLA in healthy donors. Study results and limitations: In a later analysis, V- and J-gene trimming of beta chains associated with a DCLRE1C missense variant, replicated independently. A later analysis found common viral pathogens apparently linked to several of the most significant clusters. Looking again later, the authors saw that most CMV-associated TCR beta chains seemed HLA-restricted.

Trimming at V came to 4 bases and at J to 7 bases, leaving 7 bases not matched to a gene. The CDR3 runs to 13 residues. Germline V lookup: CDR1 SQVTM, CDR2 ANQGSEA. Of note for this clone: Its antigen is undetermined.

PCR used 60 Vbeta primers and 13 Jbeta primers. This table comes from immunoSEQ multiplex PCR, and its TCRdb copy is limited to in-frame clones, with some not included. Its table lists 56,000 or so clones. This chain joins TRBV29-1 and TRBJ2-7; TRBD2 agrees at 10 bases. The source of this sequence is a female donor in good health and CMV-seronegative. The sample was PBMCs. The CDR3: CSVALAGGREQYF. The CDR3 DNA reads TGCAGCGTTGCGTTAGCGGGAGGTCGGGAGCAGTACTTC.